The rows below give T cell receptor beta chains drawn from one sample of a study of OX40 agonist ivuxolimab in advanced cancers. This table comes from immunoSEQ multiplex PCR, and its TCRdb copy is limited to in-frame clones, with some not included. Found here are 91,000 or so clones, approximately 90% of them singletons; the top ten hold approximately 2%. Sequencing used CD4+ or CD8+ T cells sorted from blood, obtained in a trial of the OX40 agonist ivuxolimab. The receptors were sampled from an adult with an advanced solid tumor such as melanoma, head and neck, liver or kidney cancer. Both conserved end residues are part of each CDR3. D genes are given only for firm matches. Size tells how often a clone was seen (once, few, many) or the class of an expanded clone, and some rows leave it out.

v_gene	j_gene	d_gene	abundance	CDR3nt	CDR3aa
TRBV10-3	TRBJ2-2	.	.	TGTGCCACGGCGGGACAGCTCACCGGGGAGCTGTTTTTT	CATAGQLTGELFF
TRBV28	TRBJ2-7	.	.	TGTGCCAGCAGTACCTCACCGTATGAGCAGTACTTC	CASSTSPYEQYF
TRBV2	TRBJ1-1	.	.	TGTGCCAGCAAGGCAGAAGGGGAGACTGAAGCTTTCTTT	CASKAEGETEAFF
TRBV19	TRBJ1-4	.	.	TGTGCCAGTAGGGGACAATGGGGCGCTAATGAAAAACTGTTTTTT	CASRGQWGANEKLFF
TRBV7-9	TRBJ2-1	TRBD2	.	TGTGCCAGCAGCCGGACTAGCGTTACGAATGAGCAGTTCTTC	CASSRTSVTNEQFF
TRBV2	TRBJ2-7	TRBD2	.	TGTGCCAGCAGTGACCCGGGACTAGCGGGAGCGACCTACGAGCAGTACTTC	CASSDPGLAGATYEQYF
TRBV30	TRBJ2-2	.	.	TGTGCCTGGAGTGTACCCGGAACCGGGGAGCTGTTTTTT	CAWSVPGTGELFF
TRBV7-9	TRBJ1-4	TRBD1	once	TGTGCCAGCAGCACCGACCGGGACAGGGTGAAAGAAAAACTGTTTTTT	CASSTDRDRVKEKLFF
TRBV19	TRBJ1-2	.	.	TGTGCCAGTAGCCCCAAGACAGGACCTAACTATGGCTACACCTTC	CASSPKTGPNYGYTF
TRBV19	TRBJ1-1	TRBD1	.	TGTGCCAGTAGTAGACAGGGATGGAACACTGAAGCTTTCTTT	CASSRQGWNTEAFF
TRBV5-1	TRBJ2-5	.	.	TGCGCCAGCAGCGTGGGACCCGGAGGAGAGACCCAGTACTTC	CASSVGPGGETQYF
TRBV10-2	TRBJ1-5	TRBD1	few	TGCGCCAGCAATAGTGGGGACAGTCCCCAGCATTTT	CASNSGDSPQHF
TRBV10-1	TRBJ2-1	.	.	TGCGCCAGCAGTTATCAGGGGGGGAGGACTAGGGAAGTGAGCTCCTACAATGAGCAGTTCTTC	CASSYQGGRTREVSSYNEQFF
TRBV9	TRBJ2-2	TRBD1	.	TGTGCCAGCAGATCCGGGACAGAACTCAGCGGGGAGCTGTTTTTT	CASRSGTELSGELFF